Below are 20 T cell receptor beta chains sequenced from a single sample in a study of shared clonotypes between healthy human individuals. Assay: immunoSEQ multiplex PCR; the TCRdb copy retains only in-frame clones and omits some. The repertoire holds 600,000 to 750,000 clones, over 60% seen once, with approximately 1.7% in the top ten. Source material: memory CD4+ T cells sorted from blood. Subset noted: CD45RA-negative fraction. Receptor source: a woman in her twenties or thirties in good health.

V usage is TRBV7-3 and J usage is TRBJ2-6; D gene uncertain. The germline V gene has CDR1 SGHTA and CDR2 FQGTGA. The CDR3 covers 15 residues. V lost 5 bases, J lost 2 bases, and 10 bases lay in between. CDR3: CASSRTHAGANVLTF. The CDR3 DNA sequence: TGTGCCAGCAGCCGTACACACGCTGGGGCCAACGTCCTGACTTTC. Drawing the rest from reference TRBV7-3 and TRBJ2-6, the complete variable domain is GAGVSQTPSNKVTEKGKYVELRCDPISGHTALYWYRQSLGQGPEFLIYFQGTGAADDSGLPNDRFFAVRPEGSVSTLKIQRTERGDSAVYLCASSRTHAGANVLTFGAGSRLTVL.

V usage is TRBV5-1 and J usage is TRBJ1-2; D is ambiguous. Germline V gene data show CDR1 as SGHRS and CDR2 as YFSETQ. The CDR3 is made up of 12 amino acids. Trimming took 4 bases from V and 4 from J, leaving 8 bases between them. CDR3 bases: TGCGCCAGCAGCGGGATAACCTATGGCTACACCTTC. It encodes CASSGITYGYTF.

Comment on this clone: Germline and junction disagree at one end, which may indicate a read error. V and J are TRBV4-1 and TRBJ2-2; TRBD2 matches 11 bases. The CDR3 extends over 18 amino acids. Germline V gene lookup returns CDR1 MGHRA and CDR2 YSYEKL. CDR3 nucleotide sequence: TGCGCCAGCCGCCAAACCGGGACTAGCGGAGTTAACACCGGGGAGCTGTTTTTT. Residues: CASRQTGTSGVNTGELFF.

The chain carries TRBV19 and TRBJ1-1, with D perhaps TRBD1 (5 bases). The ends were cut back, 1 base at V and 4 bases at J, with 16 bases in the middle. There are 16 residues in the CDR3. CDR1 and CDR2 (germline): LNHDA, SQIVND (reference sequence). CDR3 sequence (DNA): TGTGCCAGTAGTATAGCCGCCGGGGGGAGGGGCACTGAAGCTTTCTTT. This sequence encodes CASSIAAGGRGTEAFF.

In regard to this clone: Additional DNA sequences in this sample encode the identical CDR3. The chain joins TRBV9 to TRBJ2-1; unclear D gene. In germline, CDR1 is SGDLS, CDR2 YYNGEE. The CDR3 sequence is 11 residues long. V dropped 3 bases and J dropped 5 bases, with 3 bases sitting between them. The CDR3 loop reads CASSGNNEQFF. The DNA for the CDR3 is TGTGCCAGCAGCGGTAACAATGAGCAGTTCTTC.

J is TRBJ1-2 and V is TRBV7-9; 10 bases fit TRBD1. The CDR3 runs 18 residues. Per germline, CDR1 SEHNR and CDR2 FQNEAQ (reference sequence). V shed 2 bases, J shed 1 base, and the junction held 10 bases outside the gene matches. This CDR3 reads CASSLIVRDRGSNYGYTF. The CDR3 DNA follows: TGTGCCAGCAGCTTAATCGTACGGGACAGGGGAAGTAACTATGGCTACACCTTC.

For this clone: Other nucleotide sequences from this sample produce the same CDR3. The rearrangement joins TRBV27 to TRBJ1-5; D perhaps matches TRBD1 (6 bases). The CDR3 has 15 amino acids. Trimming left V 1 base short and J 1 base short, with 8 bases between. Germline V lookup: CDR1 MNHEY, CDR2 SMNVEV (reference sequence). For the CDR3, the DNA is TGTGCCAGCAGTTTATTCAGGGGAAGCAATCAGCCCCAGCATTTT. Amino acid sequence: CASSLFRGSNQPQHF.

The V and J genes are TRBV19 and TRBJ1-4; D unclear. V lost 5 bases to trimming and J lost 7 bases, with 14 bases between them. Germline assignment: CDR1 LNHDA and CDR2 SQIVND (reference sequence). The CDR3 loop spans 14 amino acids. The CDR3 sequence: CASSLPRVGEKLFF. CDR3 nucleotide sequence: TGTGCCAGTAGTCTACCGAGAGTCGGTGAAAAACTGTTTTTT.

CDR3 bases: TGTGCCATCAGTGCGGGAGCGGGGGGGCTAGATACGCAGTATTTT. Translated, it gives CAISAGAGGLDTQYF. The V call is TRBV10-3, the J call TRBJ2-3; TRBD2 aligns across 10 bases. This CDR3 region has 15 residues. The V gene end was trimmed by 4 bases and the J gene end by 5 bases; junction bases not matched to a gene: 6. Germline CDR1 ENHRY, CDR2 SYGVKD.

This sequence joins TRBV29-1 and TRBJ2-1; D is uncertain. The V and J ends lost 1 base and 5 bases respectively, with 12 bases between them. Germline V gives CDR1 SQVTM, CDR2 ANQGSEA. CDR3 length: 14 residues. Here the CDR3 reads CSVEGPVRNNEQFF. For the CDR3, the DNA is TGCAGCGTTGAAGGCCCAGTCAGGAACAATGAGCAGTTCTTC.

Details on this clone: A clone one base away is much larger, so this may be a read error. This chain joins TRBV11-3 and TRBJ1-1; D is uncertain. The CDR3 has 13 amino acids. Germline CDR1 and CDR2: SGHNT and YENEEA. The V gene lost 2 bases and the J gene lost 0 bases, with 4 bases spanning the gap. The CDR3 DNA reads TGTGCCAGCAGCTTATTCATGAACACTGAAGCTTTCTTT. Protein sequence: CASSLFMNTEAFF.

The V call is TRBV6-5, the J call TRBJ1-2; 9 bases are shared with TRBD1. Trimming cost V 5 bases and J 8 bases; bases outside gene matches: 12. Germline V gene data show CDR1 as MNHEY and CDR2 as SVGAGI. CDR3 length equals 15 residues. Here the CDR3 reads CASSPEDRGVRGYTF. The CDR3, as DNA: TGTGCCAGCAGTCCAGAGGACAGGGGAGTAAGGGGCTACACCTTC.

This clone was counted only a few times. This same CDR3 is encoded by further DNA sequences in the sample. The V call is TRBV6-5, the J call TRBJ1-1, with D maybe TRBD1 (5 bases). The CDR3 extends over 15 amino acids. Trimming pared 0 bases from V and 3 bases from J, leaving 11 bases between. The germline V gene has CDR1 MNHEY and CDR2 SVGAGI. CDR3: CASSYSRQGHTEAFF. The CDR3 DNA reads as TGTGCCAGCAGTTACTCGAGGCAGGGACACACTGAAGCTTTCTTT.

This chain links TRBV5-5 with TRBJ2-7, with TRBD1 as a possible D gene (6 bases). Germline CDR1 and CDR2: SGHKS and YYEKEE (reference sequence). Trimming took off 0 bases at V and 2 bases at J, with 15 bases between the two ends. The length of the CDR3 is 16 residues. The CDR3 protein is CASSLAIGTNTYEQYF. CDR3 nucleotides: TGTGCCAGCAGCTTGGCCATCGGGACAAATACCTACGAGCAGTACTTC.

This clone was counted many times. The V and J genes are TRBV6-6 and TRBJ2-7, with a tentative D call TRBD1 (5 bases). The length of the CDR3 is 14 residues. Trimming cost V 0 bases and J 3 bases, with 9 bases left between them. CDR1 is MNHNY and CDR2 is SVGAGI in the germline V gene (reference sequence). CDR3 loop: CASSYSKGIYEQYF. For the CDR3, the DNA is TGTGCCAGCAGTTACTCGAAGGGGATCTACGAGCAGTACTTC.

With regard to this clone: The sample has other DNA sequences that encode this CDR3 too. The V and J genes are TRBV18 and TRBJ2-6; no reliable D call. V dropped 5 bases and J dropped 1 base, with 0 bases sitting between them. CDR3 length: 12 amino acids. CDR1 and CDR2 (germline): KGHSH, LQKENI. The CDR3 bases are TGTGCCAGCTCATCTGGGGCCAACGTCCTGACTTTC. Translating gives CASSSGANVLTF.

This sequence joins TRBV27 and TRBJ1-5; 7 bases are shared with TRBD1. Germline values: CDR1 MNHEY, CDR2 SMNVEV (reference sequence). V shed 4 bases, J shed 2 bases, and the junction held 8 bases outside the gene matches. This CDR3 region has 16 residues. The CDR3 is CASSSQYGTGNQPQHF. DNA of the CDR3: TGTGCCAGCAGTTCCCAATATGGGACAGGCAATCAGCCCCAGCATTTT.

Of note for this clone: The sample carries other DNA sequences with the same CDR3. The chain has TRBV28 and TRBJ2-1, with 7 bases aligning to TRBD2. Per the germline V gene, CDR1 is MDHEN and CDR2 is SYDVKM. J lost 3 bases, V lost 4 bases, and 0 bases had no gene match. The CDR3 extends over 13 amino acids. This CDR3 is CASSSGGYNEQFF. In DNA form, the CDR3 reads TGTGCCAGCAGTTCGGGGGGCTACAATGAGCAGTTCTTC. The full variable domain, rest sourced from reference TRBV28 and TRBJ2-1, is DVKVTQSSRYLVKRTGEKVFLECVQDMDHENMFWYRQDPGLGLRLIYFSYDVKMKEKGDIPEGYSVSREKKERFSLILESASTNQTSMYLCASSSGGYNEQFFGPGTRLTVL.

V usage is TRBV2 and J usage is TRBJ1-5; D unclear. Trimming cost V 0 bases and J 11 bases, with 8 bases left between them. The CDR3 consists of 12 residues. Looked up from germline, CDR1 is SNHLY and CDR2 is FYNNEI. CDR3 loop: CASSEANGSQHF. CDR3 in DNA: TGTGCCAGCAGTGAAGCCAACGGCTCCCAGCATTTT.

The V gene is TRBV28, the J gene TRBJ1-5; 12 bases fit TRBD1. V lost 4 bases and J lost 2; bases outside the gene matches: 9. The V gene's germline CDR1 is MDHEN and CDR2 SYDVKM. The CDR3 loop spans 18 amino acids. CDR3 DNA: TGTGCCAGCAGTTACGGGACAGGGGGCTTCTCGGGCAATCAGCCCCAGCATTTT. Translating gives CASSYGTGGFSGNQPQHF.